This record concerns one T cell receptor (beta chain) sequence. Germline V gene data show CDR1 as MNHEY and CDR2 as SVGEGT. The CDR3 length is 17 residues. V was clipped by 1 base and J by 0 bases, with 14 bases between them. Original handling: The authors estimated nucleated cell counts from reference gene primer amplification. Only in-frame clones appear in the TCRdb table, and some are missing; sequencing was by immunoSEQ multiplex PCR. That table is the source of V, J and clone size, and D and trimming were worked out from the DNA. The table has about 150,000 clones, less than 90% seen once. This record comes from a study of blood T cell repertoires in COVID-19. Looking at the study overall: The United States, Italy and Spain supplied acute and convalescent COVID-19 samples. From T cells, B-cell-depleted T cells, or PBMCs came the material, which was cDNA or gDNA.

This clonotype was sampled from a woman in her seventies with acute or convalescent COVID-19. Sequencing used peripheral blood. The V and J genes are TRBV6-2 or TRBV6-3 and TRBJ2-3; TRBD2 is a possible D gene (6 bases). Here the CDR3 reads CASSYLGGPTSTDTQYF. CDR3 bases: TGTGCCAGCAGTTACTTGGGGGGACCAACTAGCACAGATACGCAGTATTTT.